These T cell receptor beta chains were read from a single sample in a study of Ad26.COV2.S vaccination and SARS-CoV-2 variants. Profiling relied on immunoSEQ multiplex PCR, and the TCRdb table lists in-frame clones only, not all of them. The sample has about 350,000 clones, approximately 86% seen once. The sequencing here drew on peripheral blood, taken in a trial of Ad26.COV2.S vaccine versus placebo. These receptors were taken from a person between 18 and 65 years old who received the Ad26.COV2.S COVID-19 vaccine or a placebo. Both conserved end residues are part of each CDR3. D genes are given only for firm matches. Clone size, where shown, is once, few, many, or a class for clones that have expanded.

TRBJ2-2,TRBD2,TRBV6-2/TRBV6-3,-,CASSYSTYLAGGPFTGELFF,TGTGCCAGCAGTTACTCCACATATTTAGCGGGAGGGCCGTTCACCGGGGAGCTGTTTTTT
TRBJ2-3,TRBD2,TRBV6-2/TRBV6-3,-,CASSYPQGLAVLPVLHTQYF,TGTGCCAGCAGTTACCCGCAGGGACTAGCGGTCCTCCCTGTACTCCATACGCAGTATTTT
TRBJ2-7,TRBD1,TRBV6-6,-,CASSRPGQGAYEQYF,TGTGCCAGCAGTAGACCGGGACAGGGGGCCTACGAGCAGTACTTC
TRBJ1-2,-,TRBV6-2/TRBV6-3,-,CASSYTTRWSGYTF,TGTGCCAGCAGTTACACGACCAGATGGTCTGGCTACACCTTC
TRBJ2-7,TRBD2,TRBV7-2,-,CASSPRLAGEQYF,TGTGCCAGCAGCCCTCGACTAGCGGGGGAGCAGTACTTC
TRBJ2-3,-,TRBV9,-,CASSVVSGQGGDTQYF,TGTGCCAGCAGCGTAGTCAGCGGGCAGGGGGGAGATACGCAGTATTTT
TRBJ2-1,-,TRBV3-1/TRBV3-2,-,CASSQGITGGDEQFF,TGTGCCAGCAGCCAAGGGATAACGGGCGGGGATGAGCAGTTCTTC
TRBJ1-3,-,TRBV6-1,-,CASSETAYSGNTIYF,TGTGCCAGCAGTGAAACAGCTTACTCTGGAAACACCATATATTTT
TRBJ1-3,-,TRBV19,few,CASREGAGADTIYF,TGTGCCAGCAGAGAGGGCGCAGGAGCAGACACCATATATTTT
TRBJ2-3,TRBD2,TRBV9,-,CASSEGLAGVGDADTQYF,TGTGCCAGCAGCGAGGGACTAGCGGGAGTGGGGGACGCAGATACGCAGTATTTT
TRBJ1-6,TRBD1,TRBV6-6,-,CASSPGTGSSYNSPLHF,TGTGCCAGCAGTCCCGGGACAGGGAGCTCCTATAATTCACCCCTCCACTTT
TRBJ2-5,-,TRBV5-1,once,CASSFGILGTQYF,TGCGCCAGCAGCTTCGGGATACTCGGAACCCAGTACTTC
TRBJ2-3,-,TRBV5-1,-,CASSLLIPSTDTQYF,TGCGCCAGCAGCTTGTTGATCCCTAGCACAGATACGCAGTATTTT
TRBJ1-1,TRBD1,TRBV28,few,CASRTGGGHEAFF,TGTGCCAGCAGGACAGGGGGCGGACATGAAGCTTTCTTT
TRBJ2-1,TRBD1,TRBV27,-,CASSPGTGAYNEQFF,TGTGCCAGCAGTCCGGGGACAGGGGCTTACAATGAGCAGTTCTTC
TRBJ2-1,TRBD2,TRBV2,-,CASSPTSGVYNEQFF,TGTGCCAGCAGTCCGACTAGCGGAGTCTACAATGAGCAGTTCTTC
TRBJ2-1,-,TRBV19,-,CASSIGPQGSGLNNEQFF,TGTGCCAGTAGTATAGGCCCACAGGGTTCGGGCCTAAACAATGAGCAGTTCTTC
TRBJ1-1,TRBD1,TRBV18,-,CASSPGTGGSTEAFF,TGTGCCAGCTCCCCCGGGACAGGGGGCAGCACTGAAGCTTTCTTT
TRBJ2-5,-,TRBV6-2/TRBV6-3,-,CASNPTGSWAQYF,TGTGCCAGCAACCCAACAGGGTCCTGGGCCCAGTACTTC
TRBJ2-7,-,TRBV5-1,-,CASSLNTVTGGGLAYEQYF,TGCGCCAGCAGCTTGAATACCGTGACAGGCGGGGGTTTAGCCTACGAGCAGTACTTC
TRBJ1-3,TRBD1,TRBV11-2,few,CASRLSGGVGNTIYF,TGTGCCAGCAGATTATCAGGGGGCGTGGGAAACACCATATATTTT
TRBJ2-5,TRBD2,TRBV9,-,CASSPRRLAGQETQYF,TGTGCCAGCAGCCCCAGAAGGCTAGCGGGCCAAGAGACCCAGTACTTC
TRBJ2-3,-,TRBV28,-,CASGGGNADTQYF,TGTGCCAGCGGAGGGGGGAACGCCGATACGCAGTATTTT
TRBJ1-2,-,TRBV5-6,-,CASSLPRYGYTF,TGTGCCAGCAGCTTGCCCAGATATGGCTACACCTTC
TRBJ1-2,TRBD1,TRBV27,once,CASSAGTGGTYGYTF,TGTGCCAGCAGTGCCGGGACAGGGGGTACCTATGGCTACACCTTC
TRBJ1-1,-,TRBV5-6,-,CASSLGAHEAFF,TGTGCCAGCAGCTTGGGGGCCCATGAAGCTTTCTTT
TRBJ2-1,-,TRBV19,-,CASSPSPWQGFYNEQFF,TGTGCCAGTAGTCCCTCCCCGTGGCAGGGGTTCTACAATGAGCAGTTCTTC
TRBJ2-7,TRBD1,TRBV4-3,-,CASSPGQSPYEQYF,TGCGCCAGCAGCCCGGGACAGAGTCCTTACGAGCAGTACTTC
TRBJ2-4,-,TRBV19,-,CASSTRQLAKNIQYF,TGTGCCAGTAGTACCCGCCAACTAGCCAAAAACATTCAGTACTTC
TRBJ2-3,-,TRBV7-9,-,CASSLGPQGPRTDTQYF,TGTGCCAGCAGCTTAGGTCCCCAGGGTCCTAGAACAGATACGCAGTATTTT